This is a list of T cell receptor beta chains from one sample in a study of blood T cell repertoires in COVID-19. Libraries were prepared by immunoSEQ multiplex PCR; TCRdb keeps only in-frame clonotypes and omits some of them. Of some 46,000 clones in the sample, approximately 88% were seen once. The specimen sequenced was peripheral blood. Every receptor here comes from a man in his fifties with acute or convalescent COVID-19. CDR3s include the opening cysteine and the closing phenylalanine or tryptophan. A D gene is named only where the DNA matches it firmly. The size entry is marked missing in some rows and otherwise reads once, few, many or a size class.

TGCACCAGCAGCCAAGGGACGGCCAGGGACACTGAAGCTTTCTTT,CTSSQGTARDTEAFF,TRBV1,TRBJ1-1,.,15,.
TGTGCCAGCAGCCCGGGGGGGAAGGGTGACACCATATATTTT,CASSPGGKGDTIYF,TRBV7-3,TRBJ1-3,.,14,.
TGTGCCATCAGTGAGACAGGTCCTACGCCGGAGGGCTACACCTTC,CAISETGPTPEGYTF,TRBV10-3,TRBJ1-2,.,15,.
TGTGCCTGGAGCGCCGTGGGGGGGCTAACAAATCAGCCCCAGCATTTT,CAWSAVGGLTNQPQHF,TRBV30,TRBJ1-5,.,16,.
TGTGCCAGCAGCGGCAGGGGGACAGGGCTGGTGAATGAGCAGTTCTTC,CASSGRGTGLVNEQFF,TRBV25-1,TRBJ2-1,.,16,TRBD1
TGTGCCAGCAGCCCACGGGTTGGAGAGACCCAGTACTTC,CASSPRVGETQYF,TRBV9,TRBJ2-5,once,13,.
TGTGCCAGTAGCTTCCCCCCGAGAGGGGGCTATGGCTACACCTTC,CASSFPPRGGYGYTF,TRBV19,TRBJ1-2,once,15,.
TGCGCCAGCAGCTTCACAGGAGTGGGTAACAATGAGCAGTTCTTC,CASSFTGVGNNEQFF,TRBV5-1,TRBJ2-1,.,15,.
TGTGCCAGCACCCTAGGGGAGAACACTGAAGCTTTCTTT,CASTLGENTEAFF,TRBV12-3/TRBV12-4,TRBJ1-1,.,13,.
TGTGCCAGCAGCGGCCTCGGGGGGGAGACCGCTGAAGCTTTCTTT,CASSGLGGETAEAFF,TRBV6-5,TRBJ1-1,few,15,.
TGTGCCACCAGCACAAGACAGGGCCCTGGAGAAAAACTGTTTTTT,CATSTRQGPGEKLFF,TRBV15,TRBJ1-4,once,15,TRBD1
TGTGCCAGCAGGGACCCAGGACAGGGCTCTGGCTACACCTTC,CASRDPGQGSGYTF,TRBV6-5,TRBJ1-2,.,14,TRBD1
TGTGCCAGCAGCCCCCGACTAGCGGGGGCGGATGAGCAGTTCTTC,CASSPRLAGADEQFF,TRBV3-1/TRBV3-2,TRBJ2-1,.,15,TRBD2
TGCGCCAGCAGCTTGGGAACCGGGACAGGGGTTGGAGATACGCAGTATTTT,CASSLGTGTGVGDTQYF,TRBV5-1,TRBJ2-3,.,17,TRBD1
TGTGCCAGTAGTATTGGAGTTAACACTGAAGCTTTCTTT,CASSIGVNTEAFF,TRBV19,TRBJ1-1,.,13,.
TGTGCCAGCAGCCCCGGGACAGTCAATCAGCCCCAGCATTTT,CASSPGTVNQPQHF,TRBV6-6,TRBJ1-5,.,14,TRBD1
TGTGCCACCAGTGATTTCCGGACAGGGGAAACAGATACGCAGTATTTT,CATSDFRTGETDTQYF,TRBV24-1,TRBJ2-3,.,16,TRBD1
TGTGCCAGCAGCCAATACAGGGATAATGAAGCTTTCTTT,CASSQYRDNEAFF,TRBV7-9,TRBJ1-1,.,13,.
TGTGCCAGCAGCAGTAACCTCTACACCTTC,CASSSNLYTF,TRBV6-6,TRBJ1-2,.,10,.
TGTGCCAGCAGCTTTAGCGGTTCCTACGAGCAGTACTTC,CASSFSGSYEQYF,TRBV7-2,TRBJ2-7,.,13,.
TGTGCCAGTAGTGTATCCGATGGCTACACCTTC,CASSVSDGYTF,TRBV19,TRBJ1-2,.,11,.
TGTGCCAGCAGTCCCTCTGGGACATCGACCAGTGGAAACACCATATATTTT,CASSPSGTSTSGNTIYF,TRBV28,TRBJ1-3,.,17,.
TGTGCCAGCAGTGAATACCTATATGACACCAGCAGCTATGGCTACACCTTC,CASSEYLYDTSSYGYTF,TRBV25-1,TRBJ1-2,.,17,.
TGTGCCAGCGGAGGGGGCGAAGGGTCTGAAGCTTTCTTT,CASGGGEGSEAFF,TRBV2,TRBJ1-1,.,13,TRBD1
TGTGCCAGCAGCCCGACTAGCGGGCGGGTCGATACGCAGTATTTT,CASSPTSGRVDTQYF,TRBV7-2,TRBJ2-3,.,15,TRBD2
TGTGCCAGCAGCCTCGAGGGACAGGGCAGGGGCTACACCTTC,CASSLEGQGRGYTF,TRBV5-4,TRBJ1-2,.,14,TRBD1
TGTGCCAGCAGTTTGGGCAGGTGGGCGTCCACCTACGAGCAGTACTTC,CASSLGRWASTYEQYF,TRBV28,TRBJ2-7,.,16,.
TGTGCCAGTAGTGACTGGGGCGCGAATGGAAACACTGAAGCTTTCTTT,CASSDWGANGNTEAFF,TRBV19,TRBJ1-1,.,16,.
TGTGCCAGCAGCGCCCCTTTGACAGGGACAAGCCAGCCCCAGCATTTT,CASSAPLTGTSQPQHF,TRBV9,TRBJ1-5,.,16,TRBD1
TGTGCCAGTAGTATAGAAGTGGGACAAGATACGCAGTATTTT,CASSIEVGQDTQYF,TRBV19,TRBJ2-3,.,14,.
TGTGCCACCAGCAGACAGTATAGCAATCAGCCCCAGCATTTT,CATSRQYSNQPQHF,TRBV15,TRBJ1-5,.,14,.
TGTGCCAGCGTTCCGGGACTAACCTACAATGAGCAGTTCTTC,CASVPGLTYNEQFF,TRBV18,TRBJ2-1,.,14,TRBD2
TGCGCCAGCAGCTCATCGACAGGGGGCGAGACCCAGTACTTC,CASSSSTGGETQYF,TRBV5-1,TRBJ2-5,.,14,TRBD1
TGTGCCAGCAGCTCCCCGGGACTAGTGGGTGAGACCCAGTACTTC,CASSSPGLVGETQYF,TRBV7-2,TRBJ2-5,once,15,TRBD2
TGTGCCTCGGACGACAGGGGGCGGAGAAGGGAGACCCAGTACTTC,CASDDRGRRRETQYF,TRBV30,TRBJ2-5,.,15,TRBD1
TGTGCCAGCAGCTCGTTCCCGGGACAAGCACCCCTCCACTTT,CASSSFPGQAPLHF,TRBV7-2,TRBJ1-6,.,14,.
TGTGCCAGCAAGTTGGGGGACAGGGAAAATCAGCCCCAGCATTTT,CASKLGDRENQPQHF,TRBV6-5,TRBJ1-5,.,15,TRBD1
TGTGCCAGTAGTATGGCGGGGAGGCAAGAGACCCAGTACTTC,CASSMAGRQETQYF,TRBV19,TRBJ2-5,.,14,.
TGTGCCAGCAGCCGCCAGACAGGGGACTCCTACGAGCAGTACTTC,CASSRQTGDSYEQYF,TRBV7-2,TRBJ2-7,.,15,TRBD1
TGTGCCACCAGTGACGTACAGGGATTTGAGCAGTTCTTC,CATSDVQGFEQFF,TRBV24-1,TRBJ2-1,.,13,.
TGTGCCAGCAGCTTGAGGGGCATATATGCAAAACTGTTTTTT,CASSLRGIYAKLFF,TRBV5-8,TRBJ1-4,.,14,.
TGTGCCAGCAGCTTAGCTAGCGGGGGGGTAGGCGGAAGGGAGCAGTTCTTC,CASSLASGGVGGREQFF,TRBV7-9,TRBJ2-1,.,17,TRBD2
TGTGCCAGCAGCGTAGACCTTCGTCTAGACACCGGGGAGCTGTTTTTT,CASSVDLRLDTGELFF,TRBV9,TRBJ2-2,.,16,.
TGTGCCAGCAGCCAAGATGAAGCGACGGGTGGTGGAAACACCATATATTTT,CASSQDEATGGGNTIYF,TRBV4-2,TRBJ1-3,.,17,.
TGTGCCAGCAGCGGGGACAGCGGCAATCAGCCCCAGCATTTT,CASSGDSGNQPQHF,TRBV7-9,TRBJ1-5,.,14,TRBD1
TGTGCCAGCAGTTTATGGGAGGGCTACGAGCAGTACTTC,CASSLWEGYEQYF,TRBV27,TRBJ2-7,.,13,TRBD2
TGTGCCAGCAGCCAGGGGGGACTACACTTCACAGATACGCAGTATTTT,CASSQGGLHFTDTQYF,TRBV3-1/TRBV3-2,TRBJ2-3,.,16,TRBD2
TGTGCCTGGAGTGTAACTGGGGGGGCGGTCTCACCCCTCCACTTT,CAWSVTGGAVSPLHF,TRBV30,TRBJ1-6,.,15,.
TGTGCCATCTTATCAGCTGCGGATGAGCAGTTCTTC,CAILSAADEQFF,TRBV10-3,TRBJ2-1,.,12,.
TGTGCCAGCAGCCCTCTAGAGGGCAGCACAGATACGCAGTATTTT,CASSPLEGSTDTQYF,TRBV7-8,TRBJ2-3,.,15,.
TGTGCTAGTGGATCCACCAGGGGGCCGGGACAACGTCTGCAGTACTTC,CASGSTRGPGQRLQYF,TRBV12-5,TRBJ2-7,once,16,TRBD1
TGCGCCAGCAGTGAGTCGGGCGGGGGGGCCGGAGAGACCCAGTACTTC,CASSESGGGAGETQYF,TRBV10-1,TRBJ2-5,few,16,TRBD2
TGTGCCAGCAGCCCTCCTTGGGGTGGGGCTGAGACCCAGTACTTC,CASSPPWGGAETQYF,TRBV27,TRBJ2-5,.,15,.
TGTGCCAGCAGCTTAGATTCGACAGGGGTCTACGAGCAGTACTTC,CASSLDSTGVYEQYF,TRBV11-3,TRBJ2-7,.,15,TRBD1
TGTGCCAGCAGTTACGGTCCCGGGGACTACACCTTC,CASSYGPGDYTF,TRBV6-6,TRBJ1-2,.,12,.
TGTGCCAGCAGCTTATGGCTAGCGGATGAGCAGTTCTTC,CASSLWLADEQFF,TRBV7-7,TRBJ2-1,.,13,TRBD2
TGTGCCAGCAGGCCACAGGGAGGGGACACAGATACGCAGTATTTT,CASRPQGGDTDTQYF,TRBV6-6,TRBJ2-3,.,15,.
TGTGCCAGCAGCTTATACCCAGACACCGGGGAGCTGTTTTTT,CASSLYPDTGELFF,TRBV7-2,TRBJ2-2,.,14,.
TGTGCCAGCAGCCAAGAAAAACTTAAAGGGACTAAAGACTACGAGCAGTACTTC,CASSQEKLKGTKDYEQYF,TRBV3-1/TRBV3-2,TRBJ2-7,few,18,TRBD2